These T cell receptor beta chains were read from a single sample in a study of blood T cell repertoires in COVID-19. The method was immunoSEQ multiplex PCR; TCRdb's version includes in-frame clones alone and lacks a portion of them. Seen here are around 260,000 clones, roughly 86% observed once, and the top ten hold roughly 5%. Specimen: peripheral blood. The receptors stem from a woman in her sixties or seventies with COVID-19, enrolled during active disease. Each CDR3 is given with its conserved first and last residue. D genes are given only for firm matches. A clone size is listed for some rows: how often the clone was seen (once, few, many), or a class if it is expanded.

TGTGCCTGGAGTCGGAAGGGGAACGAGCAGTACTTC	CAWSRKGNEQYF	TRBV30	TRBJ2-7	-	-
TGTGCCAGTAGAGACCTAGCGGGAGTGAACACCGGGGAGCTGTTTTTT	CASRDLAGVNTGELFF	TRBV19	TRBJ2-2	-	TRBD2
TGTGCCAGCAGCTTAGTTGCGGGGACAGCTGGTTCACCCCTCCACTTT	CASSLVAGTAGSPLHF	TRBV7-8	TRBJ1-6	-	TRBD1
TGTGCCAGCAGCGTAGCCAGGGTTGGAGAGCTGTTTTTT	CASSVARVGELFF	TRBV9	TRBJ2-2	-	-
TGCGCCAGCAGCTTGGCGGGAGGGTACTACAATGAGCAGTTCTTC	CASSLAGGYYNEQFF	TRBV5-1	TRBJ2-1	few	TRBD2
TGTGCCAGCAGCCAATCTCCACCGGGACAGATTTACTACAATGAGCAGTTCTTC	CASSQSPPGQIYYNEQFF	TRBV4-2	TRBJ2-1	-	TRBD1
TGTGCCAGCAGCCCCCACCGTTCGGGGGTCCCTGGGGCCAACGTCCTGACTTTC	CASSPHRSGVPGANVLTF	TRBV7-3	TRBJ2-6	-	-
TGTGCCACCAGCGGCCGGGACAGGGACCTCTATGGCTACACCTTC	CATSGRDRDLYGYTF	TRBV15	TRBJ1-2	few	TRBD1
TGTGCCACCGGCGGGGGCGCCGGTTCACCCCTCCACTTT	CATGGGAGSPLHF	TRBV6-5	TRBJ1-6	-	-
TGTGCCAGCAGCACTCGGGACAGGGGTAATGGCTACACCTTC	CASSTRDRGNGYTF	TRBV6-6	TRBJ1-2	-	TRBD1
TGTGCCAGCAGCCGGCAGACTAGCGGGAGTGCAGATACGCAGTATTTT	CASSRQTSGSADTQYF	TRBV4-2	TRBJ2-3	-	TRBD2
TGTGCCAGCAGTTATAGGGCTAGCGGGAGCCTCTACGAGCAGTACTTC	CASSYRASGSLYEQYF	TRBV6-6	TRBJ2-7	-	TRBD2
TGTGCCAGCAGCGTATGGGGGACAGCGAACACTGAAGCTTTCTTT	CASSVWGTANTEAFF	TRBV9	TRBJ1-1	-	TRBD1
TGCAGCGTTGTGCGAGCGGGAGGGGTCACAGATACGCAGTATTTT	CSVVRAGGVTDTQYF	TRBV29-1	TRBJ2-3	-	TRBD2
TGTGCCAGCTCGAGTACAGGGACGACTGAAGCTTTCTTT	CASSSTGTTEAFF	TRBV18	TRBJ1-1	-	-
TGTGCCAGCAGCGCCACGACAGGGTTGGGCAATCAGCCCCAGCATTTT	CASSATTGLGNQPQHF	TRBV7-8	TRBJ1-5	-	TRBD1
TGTGCCAGCCGTCCACACACCTACGAGCAGTACTTC	CASRPHTYEQYF	TRBV2	TRBJ2-7	-	-
TGTGCCAGCAGCTTGAGGGGGCACAGCACAGATACGCAGTATTTT	CASSLRGHSTDTQYF	TRBV7-6	TRBJ2-3	-	TRBD1
TGTGCCAGCAGCCAGTTGAGAGTAGCGGGAGAGACCCAGTACTTC	CASSQLRVAGETQYF	TRBV14	TRBJ2-5	once	TRBD2
TGTGCCACCGGGGAGTCGAATCCGAACACTGAAGCTTTCTTT	CATGESNPNTEAFF	TRBV7-9	TRBJ1-1	-	-
TGTGCCAGCAGTTTAGCGGGAGTTACCACAGATACGCAGTATTTT	CASSLAGVTTDTQYF	TRBV28	TRBJ2-3	-	TRBD2
TGTGCCAGCAGTTTCGGGTCCAATCAGCCCCAGCATTTT	CASSFGSNQPQHF	TRBV6-2/TRBV6-3	TRBJ1-5	-	-
TGCGCCAGCAGCCAAGAGTACCGGGACAGGGGGCTGGGCACTGAAGCTTTCTTT	CASSQEYRDRGLGTEAFF	TRBV4-1	TRBJ1-1	-	TRBD1
TGTGCCAGCAGCATGGGTGGAGACAGGGTATTTTTT	CASSMGGDRVFF	TRBV7-9	TRBJ2-2	few	TRBD1
TGTGCCAGCAGCTTACAGGGACAAGAGACCCAGTACTTC	CASSLQGQETQYF	TRBV7-2	TRBJ2-5	-	-
TGCAGCGGAAAGGGACAGGGACAGCCCCAGCATTTT	CSGKGQGQPQHF	TRBV29-1	TRBJ1-5	-	TRBD1
TGTGCCAGCTCACCAAATGAGGACAGGGGGCTTCTGGGCTATGGCTACACCTTC	CASSPNEDRGLLGYGYTF	TRBV18	TRBJ1-2	-	TRBD1
TGCAGTGCTAGTTTAGGGGGGGGTCAGCCCCAGCATTTT	CSASLGGGQPQHF	TRBV20-1	TRBJ1-5	-	-
TGTGCCAGCAGCTTAATAAACTCCTACAATGAGCAGTTCTTC	CASSLINSYNEQFF	TRBV5-4	TRBJ2-1	-	-
TGTGCCAGCAGCTCTCCCCCCGGGAATGAAAAACTGTTTTTT	CASSSPPGNEKLFF	TRBV7-9	TRBJ1-4	-	-
TGTGCCAGCAGTTTATGGACAGGGGGCGCCTACGAGCAGTACTTC	CASSLWTGGAYEQYF	TRBV28	TRBJ2-7	few	TRBD1
TGTGCCAGCAGCCCCCAGGGCTATCTGAACACCGGGGAGCTGTTTTTT	CASSPQGYLNTGELFF	TRBV11-3	TRBJ2-2	-	-
TGTGCCAGCAGCACAGGGTACTATGGCTACACCTTC	CASSTGYYGYTF	TRBV6-5	TRBJ1-2	-	-
TGCGCCAGCAGCTTAACCCAGGGAGGTGGGGAGACCCAGTACTTC	CASSLTQGGGETQYF	TRBV5-1	TRBJ2-5	-	-
TGCAGCGCCGGGACAGGGGGGAACACTGAAGCTTTCTTT	CSAGTGGNTEAFF	TRBV29-1	TRBJ1-1	-	TRBD1
TGTGCCACCAGTGATTTTCCCCGTACCTACGAGCAGTACTTC	CATSDFPRTYEQYF	TRBV24-1	TRBJ2-7	-	-
TGTGCCAGCAGGACTAGCCGGATGGGGTATGAGCAGTTCTTC	CASRTSRMGYEQFF	TRBV27	TRBJ2-1	-	TRBD2